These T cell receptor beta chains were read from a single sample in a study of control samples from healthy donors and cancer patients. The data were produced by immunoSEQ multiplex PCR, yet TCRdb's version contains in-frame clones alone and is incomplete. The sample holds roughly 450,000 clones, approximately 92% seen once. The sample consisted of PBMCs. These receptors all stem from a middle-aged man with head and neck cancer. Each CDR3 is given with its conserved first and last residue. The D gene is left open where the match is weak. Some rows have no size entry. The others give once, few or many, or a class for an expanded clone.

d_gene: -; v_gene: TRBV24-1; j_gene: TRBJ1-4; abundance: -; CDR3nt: TGTGCCACCATAACTATAAAGGGGGAAAAACTGTTTTTT; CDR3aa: CATITIKGEKLFF
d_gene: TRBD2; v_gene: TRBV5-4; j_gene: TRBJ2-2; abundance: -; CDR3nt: TGTGCCAGCAGCCGGGGACTAGCGGGTGGTGACACCGGGGAGCTGTTTTTT; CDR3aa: CASSRGLAGGDTGELFF
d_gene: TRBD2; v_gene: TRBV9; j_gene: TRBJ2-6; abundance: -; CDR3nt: TGTGCCAGCAGCGTCGGTCGGGGGGCTGGGGCCAACGTCCTGACTTTC; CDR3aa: CASSVGRGAGANVLTF
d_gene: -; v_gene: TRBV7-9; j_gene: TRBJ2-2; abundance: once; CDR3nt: TGTGCCAGCAGCTTAGGGTCAGGGGTCACCGGGGAGCTGTTTTTT; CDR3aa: CASSLGSGVTGELFF
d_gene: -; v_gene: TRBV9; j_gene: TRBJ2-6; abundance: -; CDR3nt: TGTGCCAGCAGCCCGACGACCGGGACACGATCTGGGGCCAACGTCCTGACTTTC; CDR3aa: CASSPTTGTRSGANVLTF
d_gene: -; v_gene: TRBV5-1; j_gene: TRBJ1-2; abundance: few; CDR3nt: TGCGCCAGCAGCCCTGTCCGGGACGGAGAAGGCTACACCTTC; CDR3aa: CASSPVRDGEGYTF
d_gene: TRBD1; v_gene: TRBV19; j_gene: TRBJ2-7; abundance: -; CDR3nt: TGTGCCAGTACCCCCACGGGACAGGACCCCTACGAGCAGTACTTC; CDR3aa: CASTPTGQDPYEQYF
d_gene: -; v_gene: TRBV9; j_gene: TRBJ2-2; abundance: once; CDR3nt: TGTGCCAGCAGCGTAGGTTGGCCATTCGTTTCCTTTCCCGCGCTGTTTTTT; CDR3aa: CASSVGWPFVSFPALFF
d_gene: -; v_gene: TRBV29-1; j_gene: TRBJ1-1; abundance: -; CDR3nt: TGCAGCGTCAAACCTGGGGGGGACGCCACTGAAGCTTTCTTT; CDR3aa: CSVKPGGDATEAFF
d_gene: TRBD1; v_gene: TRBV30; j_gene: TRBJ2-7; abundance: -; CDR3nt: TGTGCCTGGAGAACACAGGGGGGCTCCTACGAGCAGTACTTC; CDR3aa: CAWRTQGGSYEQYF
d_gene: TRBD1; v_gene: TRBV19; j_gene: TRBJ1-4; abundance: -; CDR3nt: TGTGCCAGTAGTACCGGGACAGGGGAACAGGAAAAACTGTTTTTT; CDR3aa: CASSTGTGEQEKLFF
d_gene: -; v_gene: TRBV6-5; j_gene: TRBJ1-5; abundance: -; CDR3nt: TGTGCCAGCAAGGGTGGGACCGTCAATCAGCCCCAGCATTTT; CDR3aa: CASKGGTVNQPQHF
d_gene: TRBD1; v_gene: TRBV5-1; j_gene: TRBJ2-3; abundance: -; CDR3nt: TGCGCCAGCAGCTTGACTCGTGCGCAGGGGGACCATACGCAGTATTTT; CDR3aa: CASSLTRAQGDHTQYF
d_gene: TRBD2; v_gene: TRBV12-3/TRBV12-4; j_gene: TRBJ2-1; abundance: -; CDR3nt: TGTGCCAGCACCTTAGCGGGAGTCAATGAGCAGTTCTTC; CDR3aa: CASTLAGVNEQFF
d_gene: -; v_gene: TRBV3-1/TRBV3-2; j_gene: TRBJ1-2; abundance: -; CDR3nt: TGTGCCAGCAGTCAGGACCGACAGGGCTACACCTTC; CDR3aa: CASSQDRQGYTF
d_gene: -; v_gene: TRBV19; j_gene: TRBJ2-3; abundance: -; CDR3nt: TGTGCCAGTAGTACCCCGACAGGAGGCACAGATACGCAGTATTTT; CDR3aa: CASSTPTGGTDTQYF
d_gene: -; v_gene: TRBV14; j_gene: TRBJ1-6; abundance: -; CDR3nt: TGTGCCAGCAGCTTCCGACAGAATTTCAATTCACCCCTCCACTTT; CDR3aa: CASSFRQNFNSPLHF
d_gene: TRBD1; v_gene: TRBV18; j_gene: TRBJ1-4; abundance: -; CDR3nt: TGTGCCAGCTCCCAAGACAGGGTCGGTCAAGGTGAAAAACTGTTTTTT; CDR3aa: CASSQDRVGQGEKLFF
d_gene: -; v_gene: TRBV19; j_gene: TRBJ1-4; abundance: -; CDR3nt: TGTGCCAGTAGTGAGGCTTGGAGGGAAAAACTGTTTTTT; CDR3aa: CASSEAWREKLFF
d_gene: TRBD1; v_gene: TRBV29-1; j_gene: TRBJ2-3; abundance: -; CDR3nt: TGCAGCGTTGAAGATCCTGGCCTTACAGGGGGCACAGATACGCAGTATTTT; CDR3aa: CSVEDPGLTGGTDTQYF
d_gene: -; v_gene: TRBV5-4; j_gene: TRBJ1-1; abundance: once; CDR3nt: TGTGCCAGCAGCCGTTTCCGGGCGAACACTGAAGCTTTCTTT; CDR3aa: CASSRFRANTEAFF
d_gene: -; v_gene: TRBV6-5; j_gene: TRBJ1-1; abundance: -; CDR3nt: TGTGCCAGCAGAGCCGGGACGGAGGGGAACACTGAAGCTTTCTTT; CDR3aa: CASRAGTEGNTEAFF
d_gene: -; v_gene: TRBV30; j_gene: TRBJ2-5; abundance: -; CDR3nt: TGTGCCTGGAGCAGAACGGAGGTAGAGACCCAGTACTTC; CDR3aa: CAWSRTEVETQYF
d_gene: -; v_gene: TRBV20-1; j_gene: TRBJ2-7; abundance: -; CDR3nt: TGCAGTGCTAGTCGGCAGGATAGCTCCTACGAGCAGTACTTC; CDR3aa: CSASRQDSSYEQYF
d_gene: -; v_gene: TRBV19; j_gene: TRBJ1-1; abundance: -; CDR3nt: TGTGCCAGTAGTATGAGGCCAGGGAGAGCTTTCTTT; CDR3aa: CASSMRPGRAFF
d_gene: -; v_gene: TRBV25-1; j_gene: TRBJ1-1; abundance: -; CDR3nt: TGTGCCAGCGAGGCCAGGGGAAGCACTGAAGCTTTCTTT; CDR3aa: CASEARGSTEAFF
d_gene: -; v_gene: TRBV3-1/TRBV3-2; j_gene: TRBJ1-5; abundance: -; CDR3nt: TGTGCCAGCAGCCAAAGAGGGAGGTCGAACACCTATCAGCCCCAGCATTTT; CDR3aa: CASSQRGRSNTYQPQHF
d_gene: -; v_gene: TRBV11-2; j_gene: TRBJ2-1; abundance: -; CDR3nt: TGTGCCAGCAGCTTAGTTGCGGACGAATACAATGAGCAGTTCTTC; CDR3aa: CASSLVADEYNEQFF
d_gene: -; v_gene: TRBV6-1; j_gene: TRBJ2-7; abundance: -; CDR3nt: TGTGCCAGCAGTGAACTCGGTCGCAACAGGGAGCAGTACTTC; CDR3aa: CASSELGRNREQYF
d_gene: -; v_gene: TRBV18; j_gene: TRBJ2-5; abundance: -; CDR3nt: TGTGCCAGCTCACCCTCGCCTGAAGAGACCCAGTACTTC; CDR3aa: CASSPSPEETQYF
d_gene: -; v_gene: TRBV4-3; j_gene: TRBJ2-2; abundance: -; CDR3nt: TGCGCCAGCAGCCACCTTCAGGGGACCGGGGAGCTGTTTTTT; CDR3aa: CASSHLQGTGELFF
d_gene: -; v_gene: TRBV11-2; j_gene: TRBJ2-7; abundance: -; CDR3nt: TGTGCCAGCAGCTTAATTGGCAACGAGCAGTACTTC; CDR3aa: CASSLIGNEQYF
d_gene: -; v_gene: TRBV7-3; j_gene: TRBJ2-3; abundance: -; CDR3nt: TGTGCCAGCAGCTTAGCGGGAACCACAGATACGCAGTATTTT; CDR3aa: CASSLAGTTDTQYF
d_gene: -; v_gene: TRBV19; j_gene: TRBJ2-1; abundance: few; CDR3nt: TGTGCCAGTGGGGGGCTAGCGAGTTCCTACAATGAGCAGTTCTTC; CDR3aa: CASGGLASSYNEQFF
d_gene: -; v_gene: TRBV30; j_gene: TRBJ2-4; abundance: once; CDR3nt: TGTGCCTGGAGTGTACAGGGCCAAAACATTCAGTACTTC; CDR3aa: CAWSVQGQNIQYF
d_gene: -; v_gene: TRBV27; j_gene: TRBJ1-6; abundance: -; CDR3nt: TGTGCCAGCAGTTTATCGATTGGGTCACCCCTCCACTTT; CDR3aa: CASSLSIGSPLHF
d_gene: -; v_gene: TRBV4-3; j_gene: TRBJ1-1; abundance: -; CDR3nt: TGCGCCAGCAGCCCCCTGGGGACCGGTAACACTGAAGCTTTCTTT; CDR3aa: CASSPLGTGNTEAFF
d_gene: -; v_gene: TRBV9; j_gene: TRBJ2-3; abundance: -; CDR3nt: TGTGCCAGCAGCGTAGCTATCGGAGGGTTGACAGATACGCAGTATTTT; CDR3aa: CASSVAIGGLTDTQYF
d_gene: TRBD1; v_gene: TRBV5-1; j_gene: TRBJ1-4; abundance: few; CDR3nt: TGCGCCAGCAGCTTGGTGGGGACAGGCAATGAAAAACTGTTTTTT; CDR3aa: CASSLVGTGNEKLFF
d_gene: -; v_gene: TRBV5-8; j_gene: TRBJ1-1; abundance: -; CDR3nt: TGTGCCAGCAGCTTGGGGAGGGGCGCTGAAGCTTTCTTT; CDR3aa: CASSLGRGAEAFF
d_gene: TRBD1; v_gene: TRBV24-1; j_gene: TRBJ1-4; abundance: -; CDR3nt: TGTGCCACCGGACAGGCGGGTGAAAAACTGTTTTTT; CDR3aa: CATGQAGEKLFF
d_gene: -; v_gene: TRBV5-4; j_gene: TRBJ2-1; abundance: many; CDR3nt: TGTGCCAGCAGCCAAACGAACAGGGCCGATGGAGATGAGCAGTTCTTC; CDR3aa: CASSQTNRADGDEQFF
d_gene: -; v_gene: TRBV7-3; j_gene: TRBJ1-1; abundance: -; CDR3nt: TGTGCCAGCAGAACCGGGACATTGAACACTGAAGCTTTCTTT; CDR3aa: CASRTGTLNTEAFF
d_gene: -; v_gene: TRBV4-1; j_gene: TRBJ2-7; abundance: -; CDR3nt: TGCGCCAGCAGCCCCCTCGGGGGTCTAGGCTCCTACGAGCAGTACTTC; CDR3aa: CASSPLGGLGSYEQYF
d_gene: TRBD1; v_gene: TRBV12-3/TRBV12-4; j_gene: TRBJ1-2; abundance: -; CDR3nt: TGTGCCAGCAGTTACAGGGGGCAAGGTGGCTACACCTTC; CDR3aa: CASSYRGQGGYTF
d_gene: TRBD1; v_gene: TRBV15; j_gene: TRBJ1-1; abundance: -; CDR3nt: TGTGCCACCAGCAGAGAACGGGACAGGGGCGACACTGAAGCTTTCTTT; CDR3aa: CATSRERDRGDTEAFF
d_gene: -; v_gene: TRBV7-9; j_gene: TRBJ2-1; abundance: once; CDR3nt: TGTGCCAGCAGCTCCGGGGCTAATCCCAATGAGCAGTTCTTC; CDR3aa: CASSSGANPNEQFF
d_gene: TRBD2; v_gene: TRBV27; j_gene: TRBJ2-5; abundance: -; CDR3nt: TGTGCCAGCAGTTTAACGGGACTAGCGGGAGGAGTAAGTCCTTTGGAGACCCAGTACTTC; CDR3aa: CASSLTGLAGGVSPLETQYF
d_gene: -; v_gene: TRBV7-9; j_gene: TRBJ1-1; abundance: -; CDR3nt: TGTGCCAGCAGCTTAGCGTTTGGGCCGATGAACACTGAAGCTTTCTTT; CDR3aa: CASSLAFGPMNTEAFF
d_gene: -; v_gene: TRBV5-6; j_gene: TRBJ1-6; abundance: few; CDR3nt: TGTGCCAGCAGCCAGCTGGGACAACCACGAAGGCAATCACCCCTCCACTTT; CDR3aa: CASSQLGQPRRQSPLHF
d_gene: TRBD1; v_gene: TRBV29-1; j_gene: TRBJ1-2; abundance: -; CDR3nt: TGCAGCGTCCGCTCCGACACAGGGGATGGCTACACCTTC; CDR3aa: CSVRSDTGDGYTF
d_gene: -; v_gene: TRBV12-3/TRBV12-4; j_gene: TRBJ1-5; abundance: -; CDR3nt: TGTGCCAGCAGTTGGGACCTCGAACAGCCCCAGCATTTT; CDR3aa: CASSWDLEQPQHF
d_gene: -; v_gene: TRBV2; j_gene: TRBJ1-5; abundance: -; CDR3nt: TGTGCCAGCAGGGATAGGAGCAATCAGCCCCAGCATTTT; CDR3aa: CASRDRSNQPQHF
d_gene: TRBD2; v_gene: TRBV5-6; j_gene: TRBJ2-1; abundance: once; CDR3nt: TGTGCCAGCAGCTTGAGGAGACTAGCGTCTCATGAGCAGTTCTTC; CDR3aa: CASSLRRLASHEQFF
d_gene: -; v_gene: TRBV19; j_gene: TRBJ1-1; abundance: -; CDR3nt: TGTGCCAGTAGTATAGTCGTTGGCACTGAAGCTTTCTTT; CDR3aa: CASSIVVGTEAFF
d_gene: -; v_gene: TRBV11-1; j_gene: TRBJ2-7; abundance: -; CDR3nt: TGTGCCAGCAGCCCGACGACCGGGATTCCCTCCTACGAGCAGTACTTC; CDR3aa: CASSPTTGIPSYEQYF
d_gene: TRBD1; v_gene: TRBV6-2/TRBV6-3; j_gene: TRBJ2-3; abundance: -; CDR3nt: TGTGCCAGCAGTTTCCCGGGACAGACAAGCACAGATACGCAGTATTTT; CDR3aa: CASSFPGQTSTDTQYF
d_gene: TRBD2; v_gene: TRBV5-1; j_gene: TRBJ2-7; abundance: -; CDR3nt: TGCGCCAGCAGCTTGGCTATAGGGGAGGGGCGGCACGAGCAGTACTTC; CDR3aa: CASSLAIGEGRHEQYF
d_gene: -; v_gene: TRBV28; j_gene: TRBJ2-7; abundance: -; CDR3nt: TGTGCCAGCAGTTTTGGGGGCAGGGTGGGTGAGCAGTACTTC; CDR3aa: CASSFGGRVGEQYF
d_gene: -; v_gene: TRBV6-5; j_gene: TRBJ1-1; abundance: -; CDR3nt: TGTGCCAGCAGAGGGGCCCCACCGTCTATAGCTTTCTTT; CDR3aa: CASRGAPPSIAFF